The 2 T cell receptor beta chains listed next were all sequenced from one sample in a study of T cells in Graves' hyperthyroidism and ophthalmopathy. From RNA transcripts, TCR beta CDR3 regions were amplified. With the HTBI primer set, the TCR CDR3 went through a first round of RT-PCR. Each CDR3 protein gets one entry after TCRdb re-called the multiplex PCR reads with MiXCR. The top ten hold roughly 26% of the sample, which has a few hundred thousand distinct CDR3 sequences, 15% to 19% seen once. The sequenced material came from blood. Source of these receptors: a woman between 18 and 30 years old with Graves' hyperthyroidism that later progressed to Graves' ophthalmopathy.

This clonotype was observed a single time. The chain couples TRBV7-9 to TRBJ2-1; TRBD2 matches at 14 bases. V shed 5 bases and J 0 bases; nucleotides not matched to a gene: 12. CDR1 SEHNR and CDR2 FQNEAQ come from the germline V gene (reference sequence). The CDR3 has 20 residues. CDR3 loop: CASSLGTSGSRYNSYNEQFF. In nucleotides, the CDR3 is TGTGCCAGCAGCCTCGGGACTAGCGGGAGCAGATATAACTCCTACAATGAGCAGTTCTTC. The variable domain in full, with the rest retrieved from reference TRBV7-9 and TRBJ2-1, is DTGVSQNPRHKITKRGQNVTFRCDPISEHNRLYWYRQTLGQGPEFLTYFQNEAQLEKSRLLSDRFSAERPKGSFSTLEIQRTEQGDSAMYLCASSLGTSGSRYNSYNEQFFGPGTRLTVL.

The V and J genes are TRBV5-1 and TRBJ2-5; the match to TRBD2 covers 9 bases. Looked up from germline, CDR1 is SGHRS and CDR2 is YFSETQ. V lost 1 base, J lost 4 bases, and 8 bases stayed unmatched. The CDR3 contains 16 residues. Written as DNA, the CDR3 is TGCGCCAGCAGCTTGCGAGATAGCGGGAGCGGAGAGACCCAGTACTTC. This gives the protein CASSLRDSGSGETQYF.